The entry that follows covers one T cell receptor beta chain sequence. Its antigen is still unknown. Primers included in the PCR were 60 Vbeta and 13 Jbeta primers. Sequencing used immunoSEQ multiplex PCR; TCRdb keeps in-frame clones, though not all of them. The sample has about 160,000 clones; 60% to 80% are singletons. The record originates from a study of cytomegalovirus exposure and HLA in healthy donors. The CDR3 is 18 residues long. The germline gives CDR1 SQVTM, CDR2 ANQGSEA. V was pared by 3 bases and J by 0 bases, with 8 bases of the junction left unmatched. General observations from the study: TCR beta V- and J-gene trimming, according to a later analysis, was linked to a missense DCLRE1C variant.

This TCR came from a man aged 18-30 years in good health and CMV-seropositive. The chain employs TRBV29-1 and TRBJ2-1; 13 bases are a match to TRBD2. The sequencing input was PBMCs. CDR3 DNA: TGCAGCGTTGACGGGACTAGCGGGAAACTTATCTCCTACAATGAGCAGTTCTTC. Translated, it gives CSVDGTSGKLISYNEQFF.